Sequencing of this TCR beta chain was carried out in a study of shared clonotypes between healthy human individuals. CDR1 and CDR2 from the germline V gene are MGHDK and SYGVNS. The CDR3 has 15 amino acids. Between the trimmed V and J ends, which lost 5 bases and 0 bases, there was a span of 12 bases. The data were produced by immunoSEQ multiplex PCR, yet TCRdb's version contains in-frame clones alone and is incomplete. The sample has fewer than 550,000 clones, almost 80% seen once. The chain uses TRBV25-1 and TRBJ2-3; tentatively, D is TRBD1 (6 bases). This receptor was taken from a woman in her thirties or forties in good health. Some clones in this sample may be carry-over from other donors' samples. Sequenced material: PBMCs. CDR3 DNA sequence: TGTGCCAGCAGTCCACACAGGGATAGCACAGATACGCAGTATTTT. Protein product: CASSPHRDSTDTQYF.